These 10 T cell receptor beta chains originate from one sample sequenced in a study of Graves' ophthalmopathy and Graves' hyperthyroidism. Using RNA transcripts, the TCR beta CDR3 regions were amplified. HTBI primers were used in a first-round RT-PCR, which preceded a second-round multiplex PCR. TCRdb re-analysed the multiplex PCR reads in MiXCR, keeping a single row per CDR3 protein. This sample yields roughly 420,000 distinct CDR3 sequences, of which 20% to 25% are seen a single time; 2.5% to 3% belongs to the top ten. The sequenced material came from peripheral blood. The source is a young woman with stable Graves' hyperthyroidism.

This clonotype occurred many times. This chain joins TRBV11-2 and TRBJ2-2, with D unresolved. CDR1 SGHAT and CDR2 FQNNGV come from the germline V gene. The V end lost 5 bases, the J end lost 8 bases, and 18 bases lay between the germline ends. The CDR3 consists of 15 residues. This CDR3 reads CASSPDLQNLGELFF. As DNA, the CDR3 is TGTGCCAGCAGCCCGGACCTGCAAAACTTAGGGGAGCTGTTTTTT.

This clonotype was seen ten or more times. The chain couples TRBV7-2 to TRBJ2-7, with 10 bases identical to TRBD2. V lost 3 bases, J lost 2 bases, and 4 bases stayed unmatched. The CDR3 sequence is 15 residues long. The germline CDR1 and CDR2 sequences are SGHTA and FQGNSA. The CDR3 DNA is TGTGCCAGCAGCTTCCGGACTAGCGGAGCCTACGAGCAGTACTTC. Encoded protein: CASSFRTSGAYEQYF.

This clonotype was detected many times. This sequence joins TRBV27 and TRBJ2-7; tentative D call: TRBD2 (6 bases). Germline assignment: CDR1 MNHEY and CDR2 SMNVEV (reference sequence). The CDR3 spans 15 residues. The V gene lost 5 bases and the J gene lost 2 bases, with 16 bases spanning the gap. CDR3 sequence reads: CASSLRRGVAYEQYF. For the CDR3, the DNA is TGTGCCAGCAGTCTCCGGCGGGGTGTTGCCTACGAGCAGTACTTC.

This clonotype was recorded many times. Germline and junction disagree at one end, which may indicate a read error. V is TRBV10-2 and J is TRBJ1-5; D unresolved. The CDR3 totals 13 residues. Germline CDR1 is WSHSY and CDR2 is SAAADI. The CDR3 DNA reads TGCGCCAGCATTGAGACCTTCAATCAGCCCCAGCATTTT. This gives the protein CASIETFNQPQHF.

Points on this clonotype: A much more abundant neighbour one base away suggests this may be a read error. This chain connects TRBV4-1 to TRBJ2-7, with D perhaps matching TRBD1 or TRBD2 (5 bases each). Looked up from germline, CDR1 is MGHRA and CDR2 is YSYEKL. The CDR3 is 15 amino acids. V gave up 7 bases and J gave up 7 bases, with 23 bases separating them. CDR3 sequence: CASILDGTAGREQYF. Written as DNA, the CDR3 is TGCGCCAGCATCCTTGATGGGACGGCCGGCCGAGAGCAGTACTTC.

This clonotype was observed at least ten times. The chain uses TRBV7-9 and TRBJ1-1; 11 bases line up with TRBD1. The germline V gene has CDR1 SEHNR and CDR2 FQNEAQ (reference sequence). Losses at the gene ends were 5 bases for V and 7 bases for J; bases not matched to a gene: 6. This CDR3 comprises 14 residues. CDR3 sequence: CASSQGTGGVEAFF. DNA of the CDR3: TGTGCCAGCAGCCAAGGGACAGGGGGGGTTGAAGCTTTCTTT.

This clonotype was recorded many times. The chain joins TRBV6-1 to TRBJ2-5; tentative D call: TRBD1 (6 bases). The V end lost 5 bases, the J end lost 1 base, and 17 bases lay between the germline ends. Germline values: CDR1 MNHNS, CDR2 SASEGT. The CDR3 spans 16 residues. CDR3 DNA sequence: TGTGCCAGCAGTCTAGGACAGCTCCTTACCCAAGAGACCCAGTACTTC. Amino acids: CASSLGQLLTQETQYF.

The sample holds many counts of this clonotype. The chain uses TRBV5-1 and TRBJ2-7, with 10 bases aligning to TRBD2. This CDR3 contains 14 residues. Germline CDR1 and CDR2: SGHRS and YFSETQ. V lost 1 base to trimming and J lost 4 bases; unmatched junction nucleotides: 2. CDR3 in amino acids: CASSLSSGSYEQYF. The CDR3, as DNA: TGCGCCAGCAGCTTGTCTAGCGGGAGTTACGAGCAGTACTTC.

This clonotype was recorded only once. This chain connects TRBV12-3 or TRBV12-4 to TRBJ2-7; 8 nucleotides agree with TRBD2. The junction had 6 bases not matched to a gene; V was cut back by 3 bases and J by 2 bases. CDR3 length equals 15 residues. The CDR3 DNA sequence: TGTGCCAGCAGTTTTAAAGCGGGGGAAGCCTACGAGCAGTACTTC. Amino acids: CASSFKAGEAYEQYF.

There are many counts of this clonotype. The chain uses TRBV29-1 and TRBJ2-7; 10 nucleotides align to TRBD2. The V gene's germline CDR1 is SQVTM and CDR2 ANQGSEA. After removal of 1 base from V and 6 bases from J, the junction contained 12 bases not matched to a gene. The CDR3 covers 16 residues. The CDR3 coding sequence is TGCAGCGTTGAAGTCCCTAGCGGGAGAATGGCGTCCGAGCAGTACTTC. It codes for CSVEVPSGRMASEQYF.